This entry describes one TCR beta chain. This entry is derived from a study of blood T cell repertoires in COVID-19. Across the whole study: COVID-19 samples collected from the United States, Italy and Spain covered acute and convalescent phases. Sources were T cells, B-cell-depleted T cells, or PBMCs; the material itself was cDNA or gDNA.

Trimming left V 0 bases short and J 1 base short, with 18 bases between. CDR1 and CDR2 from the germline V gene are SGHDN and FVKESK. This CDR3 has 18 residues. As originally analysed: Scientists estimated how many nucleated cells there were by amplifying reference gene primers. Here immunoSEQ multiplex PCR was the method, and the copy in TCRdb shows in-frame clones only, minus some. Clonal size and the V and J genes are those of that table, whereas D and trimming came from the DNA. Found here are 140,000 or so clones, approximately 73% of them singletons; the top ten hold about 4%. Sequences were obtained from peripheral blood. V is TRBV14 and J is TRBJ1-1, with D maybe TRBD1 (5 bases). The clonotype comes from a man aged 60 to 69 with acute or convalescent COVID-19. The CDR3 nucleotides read TGTGCCAGCAGCCAAGATTTTCGGAGGGGATCTGGGAACACTGAAGCTTTCTTT. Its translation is CASSQDFRRGSGNTEAFF.